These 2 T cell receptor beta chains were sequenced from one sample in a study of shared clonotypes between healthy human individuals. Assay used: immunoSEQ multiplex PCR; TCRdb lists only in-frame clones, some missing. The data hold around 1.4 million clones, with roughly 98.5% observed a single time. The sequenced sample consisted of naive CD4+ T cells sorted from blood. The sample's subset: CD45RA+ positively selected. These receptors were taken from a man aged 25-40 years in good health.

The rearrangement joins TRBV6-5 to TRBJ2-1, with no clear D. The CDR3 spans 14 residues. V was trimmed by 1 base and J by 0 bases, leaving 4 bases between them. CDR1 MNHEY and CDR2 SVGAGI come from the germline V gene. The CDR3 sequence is CASSYYTSYNEQFF. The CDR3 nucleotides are TGTGCCAGCAGTTACTATACCTCCTACAATGAGCAGTTCTTC.

This chain's CDR3 is CASSLSGGRSYNEQFF. CDR3 coding DNA: TGTGCCAGCAGTTTATCGGGCGGGAGATCCTACAATGAGCAGTTCTTC. The V call is TRBV28, the J call TRBJ2-1; TRBD2 aligns across 7 bases. The CDR3 is made up of 16 amino acids. Trimming at V came to 1 base and at J to 1 base, leaving 4 bases not matched to a gene. CDR1 is MDHEN, CDR2 SYDVKM, per germline.